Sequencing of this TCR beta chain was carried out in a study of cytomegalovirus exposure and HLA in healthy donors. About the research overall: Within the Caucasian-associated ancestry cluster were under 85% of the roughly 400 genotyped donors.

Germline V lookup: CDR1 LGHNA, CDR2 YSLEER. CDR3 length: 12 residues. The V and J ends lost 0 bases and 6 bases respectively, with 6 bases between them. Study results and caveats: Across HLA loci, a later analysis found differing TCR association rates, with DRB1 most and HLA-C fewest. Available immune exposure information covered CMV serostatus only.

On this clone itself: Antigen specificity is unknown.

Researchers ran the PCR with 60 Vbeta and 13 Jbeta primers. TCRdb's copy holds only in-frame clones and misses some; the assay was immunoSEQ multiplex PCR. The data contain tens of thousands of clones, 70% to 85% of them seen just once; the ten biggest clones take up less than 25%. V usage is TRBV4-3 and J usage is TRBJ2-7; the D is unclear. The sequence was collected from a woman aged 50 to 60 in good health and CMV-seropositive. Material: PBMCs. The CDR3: CASSQDLGEQYF. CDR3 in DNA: TGCGCCAGCAGCCAAGATCTCGGCGAGCAGTACTTC.